These T cell receptor beta chains were read from a single sample in a study of blood T cell repertoires in COVID-19. Clones were sequenced by immunoSEQ multiplex PCR, and TCRdb holds only the in-frame ones, with some missing. The top ten hold about 20% of the sample, which has over 80,000 clones, around 87% seen once. Sequenced input: peripheral blood. These receptors were obtained from a human donor in a cohort sampled during active COVID-19. The conserved cysteine and the conserved F or W are not part of the CDR3 here.

TRBV5-5	15	TRBJ2-3	ASSLELGQGFVGTQY
TRBV9	15	TRBJ1-6	ASSGRRESSYNSPLH
TRBV25-1	16	TRBJ2-2	ASSPRDRERIVTGELF
TRBV7-9	14	TRBJ1-5	ASSAGTGDVGQPQH
TRBV18	13	TRBJ1-3	ASSPSGLSGNTIY
TRBV5-1	19	TRBJ2-1	ASRTSLWTSGNIISYNEQF
TRBV5-4	12	TRBJ1-1	ASSPDRLNTEAF
TRBV6-2/TRBV6-3	10	TRBJ2-3	ASSSFSDTQY
TRBV6-2/TRBV6-3	13	TRBJ2-7	ASSQLAGTGYEQY
TRBV5-1	16	TRBJ2-6	ASSSGTGPYRGANVLT
TRBV7-6	14	TRBJ2-1	ASSLGPSGANNEQF
TRBV7-2	14	TRBJ2-1	ASSRIRQRSYNEQF
TRBV5-4	11	TRBJ1-5	ASSSQGAQPQH
TRBV6-6	14	TRBJ1-1	ASSPTGDVRRTEAF
TRBV2	13	TRBJ2-5	ASRGLAGARETQY
TRBV7-9	15	TRBJ2-7	ASSQRFAGTGFYEQY
TRBV6-5	11	TRBJ2-1	ASRVTIYNEQF
TRBV18	16	TRBJ1-2	ASSPRIFDRGQIYGYT
TRBV6-6	10	TRBJ2-7	ASREGEGEQY
TRBV5-6	12	TRBJ2-7	ASRMRALQDEQY
TRBV18	13	TRBJ2-7	ASSPGTSGSYEQY
TRBV18	12	TRBJ2-7	ASSPSGQGHEQY
TRBV29-1	11	TRBJ2-1	SVVWHTYNEQF
TRBV6-6	15	TRBJ2-5	ASSLRLAGVGWETQY
TRBV3-1/TRBV3-2	19	TRBJ2-2	ASSQADRMALDLTNTGELF
TRBV19	11	TRBJ1-2	ASSVDRGFGYT
TRBV24-1	17	TRBJ2-4	ATSENPGLAGEAKNIQY
TRBV4-1	13	TRBJ2-3	ASSQETSAMYRQY